Following are 21 T cell receptor beta chains from one sample sequenced in a study of glioma-infiltrating T cells after dendritic cell vaccination. Produced via immunoSEQ multiplex PCR; TCRdb's table is partial and in-frame only. The sample includes about 92,000 clones, under 90% of them seen just once. The sample here was blood, taken before dendritic cell vaccination. These receptors all stem from a human donor with glioblastoma.

In this sample, this clone turned up once. V and J are TRBV5-6 and TRBJ2-3; D call uncertain. The CDR3 is 15 amino acids. The V gene's germline CDR1 is SGHDT and CDR2 YYEEEE. Trimming pared 0 bases from V and 0 bases from J, leaving 8 bases between. CDR3 in amino acids: CASSLVVSSTDTQYF. CDR3 nucleotide sequence: TGTGCCAGCAGCTTGGTAGTTTCTAGCACAGATACGCAGTATTTT.

This chain connects TRBV5-4 to TRBJ2-5; 7 bases agree with TRBD2. Germline loops: CDR1 SGHNT, CDR2 YYREEE (reference sequence). The CDR3 has 13 residues. Germline trimming cut 4 bases from V and 5 bases from J; bases unmatched to any gene: 5. The CDR3 DNA reads as TGTGCCAGCAGCCCGGGGGGATTGGAGACCCAGTACTTC. It codes for CASSPGGLETQYF.

This chain connects TRBV9 to TRBJ2-4; TRBD1 matches 12 bases. This CDR3 is 16 amino acids long. The V segment lost 4 bases and the J segment 2 bases; nucleotides outside the gene matches: 4. In germline, CDR1 is SGDLS, CDR2 YYNGEE. The CDR3 region has the DNA TGTGCCAGCAGCCTGGGACAGGGGGCGCCCAAAAACATTCAGTACTTC. It encodes CASSLGQGAPKNIQYF.

This sequence joins TRBV7-2 and TRBJ1-5, with TRBD1 matching over 8 bases. The germline V gene has CDR1 SGHTA and CDR2 FQGNSA. The CDR3 runs to 15 residues. After removal of 5 bases from V and 3 bases from J, the junction contained 6 bases not matched to a gene. In nucleotides, the CDR3 is TGTGCCAGCAGCGCTACAGGGGGAGACAATCAGCCCCAGCATTTT. Translation: CASSATGGDNQPQHF.

This sequence joins TRBV6-5 and TRBJ1-2; D might be TRBD1 (5 bases). CDR3 size: 15 residues. The V end was cut by 4 bases, the J end by 1 base, with 13 bases between. Germline CDR1 and CDR2: MNHEY and SVGAGI. CDR3 residues: CASSSDTRINYGYTF. The CDR3 DNA follows: TGTGCCAGCAGTTCGGACACAAGAATTAACTATGGCTACACCTTC.

This chain connects TRBV4-2 to TRBJ1-1; maybe TRBD1 (5 bases). The CDR3 contains 15 residues. V was pared by 2 bases and J by 0 bases, with 10 bases between. Germline values: CDR1 LGHNA, CDR2 YNFKEQ. The CDR3 region is CASSQLTAMNTEAFF. CDR3 sequence (DNA): TGTGCCAGCAGCCAACTGACAGCGATGAACACTGAAGCTTTCTTT.

The chain links TRBV6-1 to TRBJ2-1, with TRBD2 matching 7 bases. The CDR3 spans 15 residues. V lost 2 bases, J lost 0 bases, and 1 base stayed unmatched. Germline loops: CDR1 MNHNS, CDR2 SASEGT. The CDR3 spells CASSEWTSSYNEQFF. CDR3 in DNA: TGTGCCAGCAGTGAATGGACTAGCTCCTACAATGAGCAGTTCTTC.

In DNA form, the CDR3 reads TGTGCCAGCAGTGAATCAGGAGGGAGGTGGAATGAGCAGTTCTTC. This codes for CASSESGGRWNEQFF. The chain carries TRBV6-4 and TRBJ2-1, with D possibly being TRBD2 (6 bases). V was pared by 3 bases and J by 7 bases, with 16 bases between. Germline values: CDR1 MRHNA, CDR2 SNTAGT. The CDR3 is made up of 15 amino acids.

CDR3 bases: TGTGCCAGCAGATGGTTGGCAGGTCGCTACGAGCAGTACTTC. As protein: CASRWLAGRYEQYF. V and J are TRBV28 and TRBJ2-7; unclear D gene. Trimming pared 6 bases from V and 3 bases from J, leaving 15 bases between. Germline V gene data show CDR1 as MDHEN and CDR2 as SYDVKM. The CDR3 sequence is 14 residues long. The full variable domain, in which reference TRBV28 and TRBJ2-7 provide the parts outside the CDR3, is DVKVTQSSRYLVKRTGEKVFLECVQDMDHENMFWYRQDPGLGLRLIYFSYDVKMKEKGDIPEGYSVSREKKERFSLILESASTNQTSMYLCASRWLAGRYEQYFGPGTRLTVT.

V and J are TRBV4-3 and TRBJ1-2, with 8 bases identical to TRBD1. CDR3 length equals 15 residues. Trimming cost V 0 bases and J 5 bases; bases outside gene matches: 5. Germline CDR1 reads LGHNA; CDR2 reads YSLEER. CDR3 coding DNA: TGCGCCAGCAGCCAAGAGGGACAGGATGGGTATGGCTACACCTTC. It specifies CASSQEGQDGYGYTF.

The genes are TRBV11-2 and TRBJ1-5; TRBD1 aligns across 11 bases. V was clipped by 3 bases and J by 5 bases; unmatched bases: 3. This CDR3 has 15 residues. The germline V gene encodes CDR1 SGHAT and CDR2 FQNNGV. The CDR3 region is CASSFGQGADQPQHF. CDR3 sequence (DNA): TGTGCCAGCAGCTTCGGACAGGGGGCAGATCAGCCCCAGCATTTT.

The rearrangement joins TRBV6-5 to TRBJ2-6; D remains ambiguous. V lost 5 bases to trimming and J lost 0 bases, with 8 bases between them. CDR1 and CDR2 (germline): MNHEY, SVGAGI. There are 15 residues in the CDR3. Here the CDR3 reads CASSRRSSGANVLTF. The CDR3 bases are TGTGCCAGCAGTCGACGGAGCTCTGGGGCCAACGTCCTGACTTTC.

The chain employs TRBV4-3 and TRBJ1-2; the D is unclear. The V gene lost 0 bases and the J gene lost 4 bases, with 12 bases spanning the gap. The germline gives CDR1 LGHNA, CDR2 YSLEER. The CDR3 length is 15 residues. The CDR3 DNA reads TGCGCCAGCAGCCAAGAACGCGCCGGGTTCTATGGCTACACCTTC. This codes for CASSQERAGFYGYTF.

This rearrangement joins TRBV13 to TRBJ2-7; possible D gene TRBD1, 5 bases. CDR1 is PRHDT, CDR2 FYEKMQ, per germline (reference sequence). The CDR3 is 13 amino acids. V was shortened by 2 bases and J by 1 base, with 6 bases between the two germline ends. The CDR3 sequence: CASSLTGSYEQYF. CDR3 in DNA: TGTGCCAGCAGCTTAACAGGTTCCTACGAGCAGTACTTC.

The chain has TRBV15 and TRBJ2-2, with D unresolved. V was shortened by 0 bases and J by 0 bases, with 5 bases between the two germline ends. The germline gives CDR1 LNHNV, CDR2 YYDKDF (reference sequence). The CDR3 totals 15 residues. CDR3 DNA sequence: TGTGCCACCAGCAGAGAAAGCTCGAACACCGGGGAGCTGTTTTTT. Amino acid sequence: CATSRESSNTGELFF.

The rearrangement joins TRBV27 to TRBJ1-2; tentative D call: TRBD1 (6 bases). The CDR3 totals 13 residues. V lost 4 bases, J lost 7 bases, and 13 bases lay in between. The germline CDR1 and CDR2 sequences are MNHEY and SMNVEV (reference sequence). The CDR3, as DNA: TGTGCCAGCAGTTCCACTTTGACAGGTGGCTACACCTTC. Translation gives CASSSTLTGGYTF.

The rearrangement uses TRBV5-4 and TRBJ1-2; TRBD1 matches at 7 bases. CDR1 and CDR2 (germline): SGHNT, YYREEE (reference sequence). The ends lost 4 bases at V and 2 bases at J; junction bases unmatched: 8. This CDR3 has 15 amino acids. The CDR3 spells CASSQNRGSNYGYTF. DNA for the CDR3: TGTGCCAGCAGCCAGAACAGGGGATCCAACTATGGCTACACCTTC.

This clone was recorded once. The rearrangement uses TRBV4-1 and TRBJ2-7; 12 bases line up with TRBD2. The CDR3 loop spans 18 amino acids. Per germline, CDR1 MGHRA and CDR2 YSYEKL. V gave up 0 bases and J gave up 0 bases; unmatched junction bases: 6. The CDR3 spells CASSQEGLAGGSSYEQYF. The CDR3 DNA reads TGCGCCAGCAGCCAAGAGGGGCTAGCGGGGGGGAGCTCCTACGAGCAGTACTTC.

V and J are TRBV10-3 and TRBJ1-5; the D is unclear. Germline loops: CDR1 ENHRY, CDR2 SYGVKD. This CDR3 comprises 14 residues. The V gene lost 5 bases and the J gene lost 1 base, with 9 bases spanning the gap. CDR3 DNA: TGTGCCATCAGTTATGACACGAGCAATCAGCCCCAGCATTTT. It specifies CAISYDTSNQPQHF.

In this sample, this clone turned up a few times. This chain joins TRBV5-4 and TRBJ2-2; no firm D call. Germline V gene lookup returns CDR1 SGHNT and CDR2 YYREEE (reference sequence). V dropped 4 bases and J dropped 5 bases, with 9 bases sitting between them. The CDR3 has 13 amino acids. CDR3 nucleotide sequence: TGTGCCAGCAGCCCAACTAAGACCGGGGAGCTGTTTTTT. This gives the protein CASSPTKTGELFF.

The rearrangement joins TRBV2 to TRBJ1-2; D call uncertain. Germline-derived CDR1 and CDR2 are SNHLY and FYNNEI. Trimming took off 8 bases at V and 4 bases at J, with 11 bases between the two ends. This CDR3 contains 12 residues. The CDR3: CASYPTGYGYTF. The CDR3 DNA follows: TGTGCCAGCTACCCCACGGGCTATGGCTACACCTTC.